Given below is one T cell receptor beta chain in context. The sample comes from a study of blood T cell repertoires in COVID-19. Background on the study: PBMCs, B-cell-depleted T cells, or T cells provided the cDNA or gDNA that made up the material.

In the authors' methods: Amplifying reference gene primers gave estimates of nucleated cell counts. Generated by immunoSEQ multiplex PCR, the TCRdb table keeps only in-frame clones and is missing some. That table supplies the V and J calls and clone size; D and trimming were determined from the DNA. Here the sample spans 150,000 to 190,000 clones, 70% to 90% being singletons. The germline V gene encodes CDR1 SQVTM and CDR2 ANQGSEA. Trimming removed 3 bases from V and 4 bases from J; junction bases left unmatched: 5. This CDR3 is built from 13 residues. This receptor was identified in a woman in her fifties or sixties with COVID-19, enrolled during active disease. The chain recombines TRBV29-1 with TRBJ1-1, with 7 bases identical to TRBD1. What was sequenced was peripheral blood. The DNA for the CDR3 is TGCAGCGTTGACCGACAGGGTGCCACTGAAGCTTTCTTT. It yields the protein CSVDRQGATEAFF.